The clone carrying this TCR beta chain was picked up many times. The data stem from a study of neurological immune-mediated disorders. A 10-nucleotide random UMI tagged transcripts in template-switch 5'RACE cDNA synthesis. TCRdb redid the calling of the 5' RACE reads with MiXCR, one entry per CDR3 protein. This table holds 50,000 to 70,000 distinct CDR3 sequences, around 2.3% found once. CDR3 length equals 15 residues. Trimming took 0 bases from V and 5 from J, leaving 11 bases between them. Germline V gene sequence: CDR1 LGHDT, CDR2 YNNKEL (reference sequence). This rearrangement joins TRBV3-1 to TRBJ1-5; D is unresolved. Specimen: PBMCs. The source is a man aged 50-60 years with multiple sclerosis. The chain's CDR3 is CASSQDPGSDQPQHF. CDR3 in DNA: TGTGCCAGCAGCCAAGACCCCGGGTCCGATCAGCCCCAGCATTTT.